This TCR beta chain comes out of a study of human T cells and chemical hapten exposure. Background on the study: During the roughly 24-week study period, patients had diphenylcyclopropenone applied to the scalp every week. General study results and limits: Expanded TCRs grouped into significantly more large CDR3 similarity clusters than controls produced.

Time point specified: patch test 1, 2 weeks after DPC sensitization. Treatment reported: therapeutic diphenylcyclopropenone sensitization with weekly scalp DPC. The authors extracted total RNA from unfractionated whole blood. Germline V gene lookup returns CDR1 SGHTA and CDR2 FQGNSA. This CDR3 comprises 16 residues. Trimming cost V 3 bases and J 4 bases; bases outside gene matches: 8. This clonotype was found a few times. Its specificity is unknown. TCRdb re-called the RACE reads with MiXCR, one entry per CDR3 protein. The sample has about 120,000 distinct CDR3 sequences; about 12% are singletons. The sequence was obtained from a woman aged 50 to 60 with alopecia areata. Some clones in this sample may be carry-over from other donors' samples. The sequences come from whole blood, collected in connection with sensitization to the hapten diphenylcyclopropenone (DPC). The rearrangement uses TRBV7-2 and TRBJ2-5; 10 nucleotides match TRBD2. CDR3 DNA sequence: TGTGCCAGCAGCTTTCGGGTAGCGGGGGGTATAGAGACCCAGTACTTC. Translated: CASSFRVAGGIETQYF. The variable domain in full, with the rest retrieved from reference TRBV7-2 and TRBJ2-5, is GAGVSQSPSNKVTEKGKDVELRCDPISGHTALYWYRQSLGQGLEFLIYFQGNSAPDKSGLPSDRFSAERTGGSVSTLTIQRTQQEDSAVYLCASSFRVAGGIETQYFGPGTRLLVL.